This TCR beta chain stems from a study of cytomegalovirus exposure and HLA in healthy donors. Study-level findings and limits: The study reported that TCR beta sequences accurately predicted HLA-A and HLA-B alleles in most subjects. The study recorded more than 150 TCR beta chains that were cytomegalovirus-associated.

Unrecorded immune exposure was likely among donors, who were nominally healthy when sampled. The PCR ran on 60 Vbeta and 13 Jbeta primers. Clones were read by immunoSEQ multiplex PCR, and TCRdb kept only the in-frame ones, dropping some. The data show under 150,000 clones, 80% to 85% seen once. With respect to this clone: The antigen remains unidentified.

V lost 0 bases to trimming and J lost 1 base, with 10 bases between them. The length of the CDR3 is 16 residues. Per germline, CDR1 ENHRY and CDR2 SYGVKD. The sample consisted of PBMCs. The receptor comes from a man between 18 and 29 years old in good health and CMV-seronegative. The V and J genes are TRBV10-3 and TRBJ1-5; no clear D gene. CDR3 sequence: CAISESFSGSNQPQHF. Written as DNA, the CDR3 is TGTGCCATCAGTGAGTCCTTCTCCGGGAGCAATCAGCCCCAGCATTTT.